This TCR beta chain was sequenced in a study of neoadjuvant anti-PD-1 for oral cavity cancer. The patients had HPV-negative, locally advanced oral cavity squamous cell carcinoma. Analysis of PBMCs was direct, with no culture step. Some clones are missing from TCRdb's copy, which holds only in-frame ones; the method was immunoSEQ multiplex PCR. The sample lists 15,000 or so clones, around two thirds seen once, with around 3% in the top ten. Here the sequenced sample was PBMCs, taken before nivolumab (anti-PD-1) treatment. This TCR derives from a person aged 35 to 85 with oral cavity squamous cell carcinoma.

The CDR3 spells CAWSVHSLQYF. The CDR3 DNA sequence: TGTGCCTGGAGTGTACATAGCCTCCAGTACTTC. V usage is TRBV30 and J usage is TRBJ2-5; D remains ambiguous. In germline, CDR1 is GTSNPN, CDR2 SVGIG (reference sequence). This CDR3 region has 11 residues. Trimming removed 0 bases at V and 10 bases at J, with 9 bases between.